A single sample is the source of the 8 T cell receptor beta chains below, sequenced in a study of tissue T cells after allogeneic stem cell transplantation. Time point described: mouse harvest day 14 after allogeneic transplant. Mouse grafts combined 10^7 T-cell-depleted bone marrow cells with 10^6 splenic CD5+ T cells. Only in-frame clones appear in the TCRdb table, and some are missing; sequencing was by immunoSEQ multiplex PCR. Among roughly 4,600 clones listed, almost 50% were seen once. Sequencing was performed on lymph node tissue. The receptors were sampled from a female BALB/c mouse given C57BL/6 T cells with graft-versus-host disease after an allogeneic hematopoietic cell transplant.

In regard to this clone: The gene names given are mouse names. The CDR3 goes on 1 residue after the read ends, and that part is filled in from the germline J gene. The chain uses TRBV13-2 and TRBJ2-5, with 7 bases that match TRBD2. The CDR3 spans 13 residues. Per germline, CDR1 NNHNN and CDR2 SYGAGS (reference sequence). J gave up 3 bases and V 2 bases, and 0 bases lay outside the gene matches. The CDR3 spells CASGDWGQDTQYF. The DNA read from the CDR3 is TGTGCCAGCGGTGACTGGGGGCAAGACACCCAGTAC.

Note on this clone: These gene names are mouse names. The CDR3 end falls 1 residue outside the read, so it is completed with the germline J gene. J is TRBJ1-5 and V is TRBV16; D possibly corresponds to TRBD1 (5 bases). This CDR3 has 14 amino acids. CDR1 and CDR2 (germline): SGHSA, FRNQAP. Trimming took off 3 bases at V and 0 bases at J, with 6 bases between the two ends. The CDR3 here is CASSFDSNNQAPLF. Incomplete CDR3 DNA: TGTGCAAGCAGCTTTGACAGTAACAACCAGGCTCCGCTT.

For this clone: All gene names here are mouse names. Sequencing ends 1 residue short of the CDR3 end; the germline J gene provides the rest. The chain employs TRBV19 and TRBJ1-2, with 7 bases identical to TRBD1. After removal of 7 bases from V and 4 bases from J, the junction contained 4 bases not matched to a gene. CDR3 length equals 12 residues. Germline values: CDR1 FNHDT, CDR2 SITEND (reference sequence). CDR3 protein: CASSRDSSDYTF. The sequenced part of the CDR3 DNA is TGTGCCAGCTCCCGGGACAGCTCCGACTACACC.

A remark on this clone: Mouse gene names and germline throughout. The read finishes 1 residue shy of the CDR3 end, and the germline J gene is used to complete it. V usage is TRBV26 and J usage is TRBJ2-3, with TRBD2 as a possible D gene (6 bases). V was shortened by 3 bases and J by 0 bases, with 7 bases between the two germline ends. Looked up from germline, CDR1 is KGHPV and CDR2 is FQNQEV (reference sequence). This CDR3 has 14 amino acids. This CDR3 is CASSLTGSAETLYF. Incomplete CDR3 DNA: TGTGCCAGCAGTCTAACTGGGAGTGCAGAAACGCTGTAT.

Details on this clone: Gene names and germline refer to mouse. The missing CDR3 end, 1 residue past where the read stops, is filled in from the germline J gene. The chain recombines TRBV24 with TRBJ1-3, with TRBD1 identical over 8 bases. The CDR3 is 16 residues long. The J segment lost 0 bases and the V segment lost 3 bases, leaving 4 bases of the junction unmatched. Germline-derived CDR1 and CDR2 are KGHTA and FRNEEI. Partial CDR3 DNA: TGTGCCAGCAGTCTCACAGGGGGTCCTTCTGGAAATACGCTCTAT. Translating it yields CASSLTGGPSGNTLY. The full CDR3 is CASSLTGGPSGNTLYF.

As to this clone: The genes are named according to mouse. The read ends 1 residue early relative to the CDR3; the germline J gene fills the gap. The rearrangement uses TRBV29 and TRBJ2-4, with D uncertain. V lost 7 bases and J 0 bases, leaving 5 bases between the germline ends. In germline, CDR1 is MSHET, CDR2 SYDVDS. The CDR3 runs to 12 residues. The CDR3 reads CASIRSQNTLYF. CDR3 DNA, as far as it was read: TGTGCTAGCATTCGGAGTCAAAACACCTTGTAC. Supplemented by reference TRBV29 and TRBJ2-4, the full variable domain reads DMKVTQMPRYLIKRMGENVLLECGQDMSHETMYWYRQDPGLGLQLIYISYDVDSNSEGDIPKGYRVSRKKREHFSLILDSAKTNQTSVYFCASIRSQNTLYFGAGTRLSVL.

Points on this clone: Gene names and germline refer to mouse. The read ends 1 residue early relative to the CDR3; the germline J gene fills the gap. V and J are TRBV23 and TRBJ1-1; the D segment call TRBD1 is taken from the table without a DNA check. Germline CDR1 reads KGHTA; CDR2 reads FQNQQP. The CDR3 runs 15 residues. The sequenced CDR3 bases are TGCTCCAGCAGTCAATCCCCGCAGGCAAACACAGAAGTCTTC. Residues: CSSSQSPQANTEVF. The CDR3 as a whole reads CSSSQSPQANTEVFF.

A remark on this clone: Germline and genes: mouse. The missing CDR3 end, 1 residue past where the read stops, is filled in from the germline J gene. V is TRBV12-2 and J is TRBJ2-4, with 9 positions matching TRBD1. This CDR3 comprises 12 residues. Germline-derived CDR1 and CDR2 are SGHLS and HYDKME. With 2 bases clipped from V and 8 bases from J, the junction kept 1 base outside the gene matches. Partial CDR3 DNA: TGTGCCAGCTCTCGGGACAGGGCCACCTTGTAC. Amino acid sequence: CASSRDRATLY. The full CDR3 is CASSRDRATLYF.